The 3 T cell receptor beta chains below all came from one sample that was sequenced in a study of early T cells in non-severe SARS-CoV-2 infection. From the 5' RACE reads, TCRdb called clonotypes with MiXCR, one entry per CDR3 protein. This table has tens of thousands of distinct CDR3 sequences, more than 8.5% appearing once. Sequencing was performed on whole blood, taken at baseline. These receptors were taken from an adult who was a healthcare worker with PCR-confirmed SARS-CoV-2 infection or an uninfected control (not recorded which).

A few counts support this clonotype. The chain links TRBV28 to TRBJ2-7, with a tentative D call TRBD2 (5 bases). The CDR3 runs 15 residues. With 6 bases removed from V and 3 bases from J, the gap between germline ends came to 18 bases. Germline CDR1 reads MDHEN; CDR2 reads SYDVKM. In nucleotides, the CDR3 is TGTGCCAGCAGGTCATTCCTGTCCGGGGTCTACGAGCAGTACTTC. Protein: CASRSFLSGVYEQYF.

This clonotype was recorded many times. The chain employs TRBV7-2 and TRBJ2-5; 9 bases fit TRBD1. The junction had 3 bases not matched to a gene; V was cut back by 6 bases and J by 1 base. CDR3 length equals 14 residues. Germline loops: CDR1 SGHTA, CDR2 FQGNSA. Here the CDR3 DNA reads TGTGCCAGCAGTCGACAGGGGGTCCAAGAGACCCAGTACTTC. This translates into CASSRQGVQETQYF.

The rearrangement links TRBV7-8 to TRBJ1-1, with unresolved D. The CDR3 consists of 14 residues. From germline, CDR1 is SGHVS and CDR2 FQNEAQ. V was pared by 1 base and J by 4 bases, with 10 bases between. The CDR3 DNA sequence: TGTGCCAGCAGCTTAGGCTCCGGCGGCACTGAAGCTTTCTTT. Its protein product is CASSLGSGGTEAFF.